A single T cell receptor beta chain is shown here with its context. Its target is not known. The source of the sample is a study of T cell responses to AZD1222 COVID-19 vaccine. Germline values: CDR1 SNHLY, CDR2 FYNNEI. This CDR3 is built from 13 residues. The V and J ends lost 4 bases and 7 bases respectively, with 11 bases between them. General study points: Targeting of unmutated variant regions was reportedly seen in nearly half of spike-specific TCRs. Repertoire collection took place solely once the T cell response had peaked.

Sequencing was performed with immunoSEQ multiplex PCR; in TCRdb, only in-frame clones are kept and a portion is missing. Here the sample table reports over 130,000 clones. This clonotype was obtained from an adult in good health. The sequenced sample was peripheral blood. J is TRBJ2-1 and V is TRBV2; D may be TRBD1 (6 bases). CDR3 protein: CASSAGHINEQFF. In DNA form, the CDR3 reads TGTGCCAGCAGTGCGGGACACATTAATGAGCAGTTCTTC.